The T cell receptor (beta chain) described here comes from a study of T cell responses to AZD1222 COVID-19 vaccine (dated by TCRdb to the early 2020s). As for the study more broadly: AZD1222 recipients whose second dose came at about 4 weeks and those whose second dose came at about 12 weeks were combined into one group, since spike-specific TCR depth and breadth did not differ between the two schedules. A total of roughly 240 trial participants underwent TCR sequencing, of whom 207 received two doses of AZD1222 and about 26 received two doses of the MenACWY control vaccine. Trial participants were enrolled by age into 18-55, 56-69 and 70-plus year subgroups, with approximately 160, 26 and 62 TCR-sequenced participants respectively.

Comment on this clone: Its antigen is currently not known. No clone much larger than this one lies a single base away; base qualities are absent.

The label giving this sample's time point can be read as: baseline before first vaccination. The vaccinee samples were drawn from two UK trials, COV001 and COV002, one of which was a single-blind randomized controlled phase 2/3 trial testing AZD1222 (ChAdOx1 nCoV-19) in healthy adults. For TCRbeta chain sequencing, PBMC samples from trial participants were taken at day 0 and at day 28 after the second dose. Beyond this particular receptor, the publication reports: The whole spike protein was spanned by vaccine-associated CD4 TCRs, and dominant responses were seen in regions 160-218 and 743-854. Spike-specific TCR breadth and depth rose significantly after two AZD1222 doses compared with day 0 and with MenACWY recipients. Because no day 14 peak-response samples were available, the repertoires could be characterized only after the peak T cell response. Nearly half of unique spike-specific TCRs reportedly recognized epitopes outside regions mutated in the B.1.351 and B.1.1.7 variants. The 56-69-year group was small, and its depth increase did not reach significance, likely because of low power. Conclusions about previously exposed vaccinees are limited, since just five to seven AZD1222 recipients were seropositive for SARS-CoV-2 at baseline. Most participants were white British and females outnumbered males, and the authors suggested that clonal diversity may have been underestimated.

The CDR3 regions of human TCRbeta chains were analyzed by immunosequencing. Turning to the authors' computational methods: Repertoire TCRs were checked for matches against a reference library of SARS-CoV-2-specific TCRs that had been generated using the MIRA antigen-specificity platform. Breadth was defined as the fraction of unique TCRs that were SARS-CoV-2-associated. Depth was defined as the fraction of total T cells that were SARS-CoV-2-associated. Using the MIRA data, each spike-specific TCR was mapped to the spike region that the TCR reacts to and placed in a CD4 or CD8 class. Log10-transformed breadth and depth values were compared by one-way ANOVA with Sidak's multiple comparisons tests. TCRdb took over this immuneACCESS table, retaining in-frame rearrangements with V and J assigned. Such tables are incomplete; in checked studies, under half of the missing clones stem from an unresolved V gene, and the remainder is unexplained. The DNA was the basis for D and trimming; V, J and clone size are from that table. The sample table contains 150,000 to 200,000 clones; only one count was recorded for about 94% of them. Roughly 9.2% of the sample rests with the top ten.

The receptor's source is an adult in good health. The sample in question was peripheral blood, obtained on day 0 of AZD1222 vaccination.

DNA sequence: TGTGCCAGCAGCTTCGGGACAGGAGAGAACTATGGCTACACCTTC. Translated, this gives CASSFGTGENYGYTF. Recombination joined TRBV5-4 with TRBJ1-2; 8 nucleotides in the junction match TRBD1. CDR1 and CDR2, per the germline V gene (reference sequence), are SGHNT and YYREEE. The CDR3 starts with the cysteine, ends with the phenylalanine, and has 15 residues. Only the CDR3 portion is preserved as DNA: 45 bases, with reading frame beginning at the first base. From V the trimming removes 2 bases and from J it removes 2 bases, while the gene matches leave 5 bases of the junction unaccounted for.